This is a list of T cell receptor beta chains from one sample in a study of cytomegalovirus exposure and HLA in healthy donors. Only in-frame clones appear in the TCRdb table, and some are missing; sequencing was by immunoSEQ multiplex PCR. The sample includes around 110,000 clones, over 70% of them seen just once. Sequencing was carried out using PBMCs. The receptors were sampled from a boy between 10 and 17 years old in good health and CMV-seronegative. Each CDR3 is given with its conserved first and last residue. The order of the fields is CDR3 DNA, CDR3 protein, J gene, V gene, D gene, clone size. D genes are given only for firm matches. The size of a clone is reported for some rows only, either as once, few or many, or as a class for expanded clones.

TGTGCCAGCACCTCAGGGCGAACTAACTATGGCTACACCTTC | CASTSGRTNYGYTF | TRBJ1-2 | TRBV6-6 | - | -
TGTGCCATCAGTGAGGGCATGGTCAGCAATCAGCCCCAGCATTTT | CAISEGMVSNQPQHF | TRBJ1-5 | TRBV10-3 | - | few
TGTGCCAGCAGCGACAGCTACGAGCAGTACTTC | CASSDSYEQYF | TRBJ2-7 | TRBV2 | - | few
TGTGCCAGCAGCTTAGACGTATTGTCGGCCCTCCACTTT | CASSLDVLSALHF | TRBJ1-6 | TRBV7-2 | - | once
TGTGCCAGCAGCCTGACTAGCGGGAGCAGCAATGAGCAGTTCTTC | CASSLTSGSSNEQFF | TRBJ2-1 | TRBV4-2 | TRBD2 | -
TGTGCCAGCACCCGACTAGCGGGGAGCACAGATACGCAGTATTTT | CASTRLAGSTDTQYF | TRBJ2-3 | TRBV18 | TRBD2 | -
TGTGCCAGCAGTGGGAGGGACTCGGCGGCAAATCAGCCCCAGCATTTT | CASSGRDSAANQPQHF | TRBJ1-5 | TRBV2 | - | -
TGTGCCAGCAGTTATGGCGGGAGTAAGACAGATACGCAGTATTTT | CASSYGGSKTDTQYF | TRBJ2-3 | TRBV6-6 | TRBD2 | -
TGTGCCAGGGAGGGACTTAGGACCGAGCAGTACTTC | CAREGLRTEQYF | TRBJ2-7 | TRBV25-1 | - | -
TGTGCCAGCAGTCCTACACAGGGGGCCCGTAACAATGAGCAGTTCTTC | CASSPTQGARNNEQFF | TRBJ2-1 | TRBV13 | TRBD1 | -
TGTGCTAGCAGCTTAAGCGGCCAAGAGACCCAGTACTTC | CASSLSGQETQYF | TRBJ2-5 | TRBV7-7 | - | -